One and the same sample provided the 9 T cell receptor beta chains below, sequenced in a study of cytomegalovirus exposure and HLA in healthy donors. Here immunoSEQ multiplex PCR was the method, and the copy in TCRdb shows in-frame clones only, minus some. The repertoire has 66,000 or so clones, 95% to 97% of them found once; the top ten carry around 1.5%. The specimen sequenced was PBMCs. These TCRs come from a young woman in good health and CMV-seropositive.

The J gene is TRBJ1-5, the V gene TRBV30; maybe TRBD1 (5 bases). Trimming removed 1 base at V and 4 bases at J, with 8 bases between. The germline V gene encodes CDR1 GTSNPN and CDR2 SVGIG (reference sequence). This CDR3 spans 13 amino acids. CDR3 nucleotides: TGTGCCTGGAGTGCGGGGGTGAATCAGCCCCAGCATTTT. Protein: CAWSAGVNQPQHF.

The V and J genes are TRBV11-2 and TRBJ2-1; 8 bases are a match to TRBD1. CDR3 size: 18 residues. Germline values: CDR1 SGHAT, CDR2 FQNNGV. The trim removed 3 bases at V and 4 bases at J, leaving 14 bases unmatched. The CDR3 reads CASSLVGQALSFYNEQFF. CDR3 nucleotides: TGTGCCAGCAGCTTGGTGGGACAGGCGCTTTCTTTTTACAATGAGCAGTTCTTC. Drawing the rest from reference TRBV11-2 and TRBJ2-1, the complete variable domain is EAGVAQSPRYKIIEKRQSVAFWCNPISGHATLYWYQQILGQGPKLLIQFQNNGVVDDSQLPKDRFSAERLKGVDSTLKIQPAKLEDSAVYLCASSLVGQALSFYNEQFFGPGTRLTVL.

V and J are TRBV11-2 and TRBJ2-5; TRBD2 agrees at 8 bases. Trimming cost V 2 bases and J 2 bases; bases outside gene matches: 7. The germline gives CDR1 SGHAT, CDR2 FQNNGV. The length of the CDR3 is 16 residues. CDR3 coding DNA: TGTGCCAGCAGCTTACAGGGATTAGCGGGGCAAGAGACCCAGTACTTC. It yields the protein CASSLQGLAGQETQYF.

V usage is TRBV10-3 and J usage is TRBJ2-3; 13 bases are shared with TRBD2. The V segment lost 6 bases and the J segment 4 bases; nucleotides outside the gene matches: 13. Germline V lookup: CDR1 ENHRY, CDR2 SYGVKD. This CDR3 spans 18 amino acids. CDR3 DNA sequence: TGTGCCATCAGCGGACTAGCGGGAGTAGAAAGACGCGCAGATACGCAGTATTTT. Its translation: CAISGLAGVERRADTQYF.

The V call is TRBV6-5, the J call TRBJ1-1, with TRBD1 identical over 10 bases. The CDR3 extends over 16 amino acids. V was clipped by 0 bases and J by 3 bases; unmatched bases: 4. In germline, CDR1 is MNHEY, CDR2 SVGAGI. The DNA for the CDR3 is TGTGCCAGCAGTTACTCCCGGGACAGGGGTGACACTGAAGCTTTCTTT. This encodes CASSYSRDRGDTEAFF.

The V gene is TRBV29-1, the J gene TRBJ1-1; D is undetermined. Trimming shortened V by 3 bases and J by 1 base, and 12 bases separated the two germline ends. Per germline, CDR1 SQVTM and CDR2 ANQGSEA. This CDR3 has 14 residues. This chain's CDR3 is CSVDRESTNTEAFF. The DNA of the CDR3 is TGCAGCGTTGACCGCGAGTCAACGAACACTGAAGCTTTCTTT.

CDR3 protein: CASSQTYEQYF. The CDR3 coding sequence is TGTGCCAGCAGCCAGACCTACGAGCAGTACTTC. This sequence joins TRBV28 and TRBJ2-7; D remains unclear. Trimming shortened V by 6 bases and J by 2 bases, and 5 bases separated the two germline ends. The CDR3 totals 11 residues. CDR1 and CDR2 (germline): MDHEN, SYDVKM.

The chain couples TRBV30 to TRBJ1-1; perhaps TRBD1 as D (5 bases). The V end was cut by 0 bases, the J end by 3 bases, with 11 bases between. Per germline, CDR1 GTSNPN and CDR2 SVGIG (reference sequence). The CDR3 length is 14 residues. The CDR3 DNA sequence: TGTGCCTGGAGTGTATTGGGGGGGGACACTGAAGCTTTCTTT. Encoded protein: CAWSVLGGDTEAFF.

The chain combines TRBV13 with TRBJ1-1; D remains unclear. Germline V CDR1 and CDR2: PRHDT, FYEKMQ (reference sequence). The germline V and J ends were trimmed by 2 bases and 0 bases, with 10 bases remaining between them. The CDR3 spans 15 residues. CDR3 region: CASSLRGEVNTEAFF. The DNA for the CDR3 is TGTGCCAGCAGCTTACGGGGTGAGGTGAACACTGAAGCTTTCTTT.